Following are 21 T cell receptor beta chains from one sample sequenced in a study of shared clonotypes between healthy human individuals. Some clones are missing from TCRdb's copy, which holds only in-frame ones; the method was immunoSEQ multiplex PCR. Of approximately 2.5 million clones in the sample, around 94% were seen once. Material for sequencing was naive CD4+ T cells sorted from blood. Indicated subset: CD45RA+ positively selected. Receptors originate from a man in his late teens or twenties in good health.

The gene calls are TRBV7-8 and TRBJ2-5, with 11 bases that match TRBD2. Germline CDR1 reads SGHVS; CDR2 reads FQNEAQ. This CDR3 has 14 amino acids. The J segment lost 3 bases and the V segment lost 5 bases, leaving 2 bases of the junction unmatched. DNA of the CDR3: TGTGCCAGCAGCCCGGGACTAGCGGAAGAGACCCAGTACTTC. Translating it yields CASSPGLAEETQYF.

V and J are TRBV20-1 and TRBJ2-3, with unresolved D. Per the germline V gene, CDR1 is DFQATT and CDR2 is SNEGSKA (reference sequence). The ends were cut back, 6 bases at V and 5 bases at J, with 9 bases in the middle. The CDR3 has 11 residues. CDR3 residues: CSANAGDTQYF. DNA of the CDR3: TGCAGTGCCAATGCCGGAGATACGCAGTATTTT.

The rearrangement joins TRBV2 to TRBJ2-3; possibly TRBD2 for D (5 bases). This CDR3 has 13 amino acids. Trimming took 10 bases from V and 4 from J, leaving 15 bases between them. Germline CDR1 SNHLY, CDR2 FYNNEI. The chain's CDR3 is CANRMSGADTQYF. CDR3 bases: TGTGCCAACCGAATGAGCGGCGCAGATACGCAGTATTTT.

V gene TRBV18 combines with J gene TRBJ1-5; D not certain. Germline values: CDR1 KGHSH, CDR2 LQKENI. This CDR3 has 15 residues. V was clipped by 2 bases and J by 0 bases, with 8 bases between them. The CDR3 nucleotides are TGTGCCAGCTCACCAGCACCGAATAGCAATCAGCCCCAGCATTTT. This translates into CASSPAPNSNQPQHF.

The chain combines TRBV28 with TRBJ1-4; possible D gene TRBD1, 6 bases. Germline V gene lookup returns CDR1 MDHEN and CDR2 SYDVKM. Deletions cut 6 bases from V and 7 bases from J, with 12 bases between. The CDR3 contains 13 residues. The CDR3 region has the DNA TGTGCCAGCAGGAGGTCAGGGGTTGAAAAACTGTTTTTT. Translation gives CASRRSGVEKLFF. Supplemented by reference TRBV28 and TRBJ1-4, the full variable domain reads DVKVTQSSRYLVKRTGEKVFLECVQDMDHENMFWYRQDPGLGLRLIYFSYDVKMKEKGDIPEGYSVSREKKERFSLILESASTNQTSMYLCASRRSGVEKLFFGSGTQLSVL.

Notes on this clone: Relative to the germline gene, one junction end is altered; a read error may explain this. This chain uses TRBV10-1 with TRBJ2-1; 14 nucleotides align to TRBD2. The CDR3 length is 16 residues. From germline, CDR1 is WNHNN and CDR2 SYGVQD (reference sequence). CDR3 coding DNA: TGCGCCAGTAGTGAGGGACTAGCGGGGGTCAACAATGAGCAGTTCTTC. Its translation: CASSEGLAGVNNEQFF.

Regarding this clone: The same CDR3 also results from other DNA sequences found in this sample. The chain couples TRBV11-2 to TRBJ1-3; TRBD1 is a possible D gene (6 bases). The CDR3 is 15 amino acids. Germline-derived CDR1 and CDR2 are SGHAT and FQNNGV. With 5 bases removed from V and 1 base from J, the gap between germline ends came to 12 bases. CDR3 DNA: TGTGCCAGCAGCCTGGGGGGCGCGTCTGGAAACACCATATATTTT. Amino acids: CASSLGGASGNTIYF.

This clone was counted a few times. The chain joins TRBV30 to TRBJ1-2; D gene ambiguous. The V and J ends lost 2 bases and 4 bases respectively, with 11 bases between them. The length of the CDR3 is 13 residues. Germline V CDR1 and CDR2: GTSNPN, SVGIG (reference sequence). The CDR3 region is CAWSMAGGYGYTF. As DNA, the CDR3 is TGTGCCTGGAGTATGGCAGGAGGCTATGGCTACACCTTC.

A note on this clone: One end of the junction does not line up with germline, which may come from a read error. The rearrangement uses TRBV28 and TRBJ1-1; D is ambiguous. The length of the CDR3 is 12 residues. The V gene's germline CDR1 is MDHEN and CDR2 SYDVKM. DNA for the CDR3: TGTGCCAGCAGTTCTGGGAGTGGCTCCCCTGTCTTT. Translated, it gives CASSSGSGSPVF.

V is TRBV14 and J is TRBJ2-7, with 9 bases fitting TRBD1. The J segment lost 1 base and the V segment lost 5 bases, leaving 6 bases of the junction unmatched. CDR3 size: 15 residues. Germline V gene lookup returns CDR1 SGHDN and CDR2 FVKESK. CDR3 region: CASSSRQGVSYEQYF. CDR3 DNA sequence: TGTGCCAGCAGCTCCCGACAGGGGGTATCCTACGAGCAGTACTTC.

This clone has a single count. The rearrangement uses TRBV11-2 and TRBJ1-6; D ambiguous. Germline CDR1 reads SGHAT; CDR2 reads FQNNGV. Trimming removed 0 bases at V and 10 bases at J, with 7 bases between. CDR3 length equals 13 residues. The CDR3 DNA follows: TGTGCCAGCAGCTTAGATAGGCAGTCACCCCTCCACTTT. It codes for CASSLDRQSPLHF.

The V and J genes are TRBV5-8 and TRBJ2-2, with D perhaps TRBD2 (6 bases). Trimming took off 0 bases at V and 3 bases at J, with 9 bases between the two ends. The CDR3 consists of 15 residues. CDR1 is SGHTS and CDR2 is YDEGEE in the germline V gene. CDR3 amino acids: CASSLAGTHTGELFF. CDR3 bases: TGTGCCAGCAGCTTGGCAGGGACTCACACCGGGGAGCTGTTTTTT.

V gene TRBV4-3 combines with J gene TRBJ2-5, with D uncertain. The J call is uncertain, as TRBJ2-7 better fits the DNA end. This CDR3 is built from 13 residues. Germline loops: CDR1 LGHNA, CDR2 YSLEER. CDR3 sequence: CASSPAVSYEQYF. CDR3 DNA: TGCGCCAGCAGCCCTGCGGTTTCCTACGAGCAGTACTTC.

The chain carries TRBV19 and TRBJ1-5, with 7 nucleotides matching TRBD1. This CDR3 has 16 amino acids. Germline V gene lookup returns CDR1 LNHDA and CDR2 SQIVND (reference sequence). With 6 bases clipped from V and 3 bases from J, the junction kept 11 bases outside the gene matches. The CDR3 coding sequence is TGTGCCAGTAGACTTCGGACAGGACAACTCAATCAGCCCCAGCATTTT. As protein: CASRLRTGQLNQPQHF.

The gene calls are TRBV10-3 and TRBJ2-5; 7 positions agree with TRBD1. The CDR3 has 16 amino acids. Germline lookup yields CDR1 ENHRY and CDR2 SYGVKD. V lost 6 bases, J lost 0 bases, and 10 bases stayed unmatched. This CDR3 reads CAISPRGLAYQETQYF. CDR3 DNA: TGTGCCATCAGCCCGAGGGGGCTAGCTTACCAAGAGACCCAGTACTTC.

The V gene is TRBV19, the J gene TRBJ1-1; D possibly corresponds to TRBD1 (5 bases). In germline, CDR1 is LNHDA, CDR2 SQIVND (reference sequence). Trimming shortened V by 4 bases and J by 0 bases, and 18 bases separated the two germline ends. CDR3 length: 17 amino acids. CDR3 in amino acids: CASSRGDQGRVNTEAFF. CDR3 bases: TGTGCCAGTAGTAGGGGGGATCAAGGACGGGTGAACACTGAAGCTTTCTTT. The whole variable domain, remainder taken from reference TRBV19 and TRBJ1-1, is DGGITQSPKYLFRKEGQNVTLSCEQNLNHDAMYWYRQDPGQGLRLIYYSQIVNDFQKGDIAEGYSVSREKKESFPLTVTSAQKNPTAFYLCASSRGDQGRVNTEAFFGQGTRLTVV.

This chain uses TRBV5-1 with TRBJ1-4; TRBD1 matches 7 bases. CDR3 length: 16 residues. CDR1 and CDR2 (germline): SGHRS, YFSETQ. V was pared by 4 bases and J by 1 base, with 7 bases of the junction left unmatched. CDR3 amino acids: CASSARDSQTNEKLFF. The CDR3 coding sequence is TGCGCCAGCAGCGCCCGGGACAGTCAAACTAATGAAAAACTGTTTTTT.

The rearrangement uses TRBV11-2 and TRBJ1-2; perhaps TRBD1 as D (5 bases). V was clipped by 5 bases and J by 0 bases, with 16 bases between them. Germline lookup yields CDR1 SGHAT and CDR2 FQNNGV. The CDR3 is 16 residues long. This CDR3 reads CASSRLQDDSNYGYTF. The DNA of the CDR3 is TGTGCCAGCAGCCGCCTACAGGACGACTCTAACTATGGCTACACCTTC.

The gene calls are TRBV2 and TRBJ1-2, with TRBD1 as a possible D gene (5 bases). V dropped 6 bases and J dropped 8 bases, with 19 bases sitting between them. Germline V gene lookup returns CDR1 SNHLY and CDR2 FYNNEI. The CDR3 extends over 14 amino acids. The CDR3 protein is CASSPGAPANGYTF. Here the CDR3 DNA reads TGTGCCAGCAGCCCCGGGGCCCCCGCGAACGGCTACACCTTC.

This chain links TRBV19 with TRBJ1-2; a weak D match, TRBD1 (5 bases). CDR3 length: 17 residues. The V gene lost 3 bases and the J gene lost 1 base, with 18 bases spanning the gap. Germline V gene data show CDR1 as LNHDA and CDR2 as SQIVND (reference sequence). The CDR3 DNA is TGTGCCAGTAGTATGGAGTGGGGACGGAGAGATAACTATGGCTACACCTTC. It encodes CASSMEWGRRDNYGYTF.

The chain is built from TRBV7-9 and TRBJ2-7; possibly TRBD1 for D (6 bases). The germline CDR1 and CDR2 sequences are SEHNR and FQNEAQ (reference sequence). V shed 1 base and J shed 2 bases, with 9 bases lying between them. The CDR3 contains 14 residues. The CDR3 is CASSLGTAPYEQYF. The CDR3 DNA is TGTGCCAGCAGCTTAGGGACAGCCCCCTACGAGCAGTACTTC.